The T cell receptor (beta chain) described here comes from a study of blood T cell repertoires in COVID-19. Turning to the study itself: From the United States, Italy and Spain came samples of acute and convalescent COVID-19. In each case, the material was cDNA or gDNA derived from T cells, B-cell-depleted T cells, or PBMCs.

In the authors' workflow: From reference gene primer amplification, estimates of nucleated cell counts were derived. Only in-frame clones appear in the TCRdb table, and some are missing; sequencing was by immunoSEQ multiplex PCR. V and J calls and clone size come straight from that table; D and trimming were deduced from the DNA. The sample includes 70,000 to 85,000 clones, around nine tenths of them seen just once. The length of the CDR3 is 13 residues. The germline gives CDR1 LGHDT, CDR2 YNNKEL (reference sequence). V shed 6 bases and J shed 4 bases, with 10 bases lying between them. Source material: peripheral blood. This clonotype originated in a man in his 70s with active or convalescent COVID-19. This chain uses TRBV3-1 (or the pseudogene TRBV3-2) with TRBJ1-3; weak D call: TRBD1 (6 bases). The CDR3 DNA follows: TGTGCCAGCAGACAGGGATTCGGAAACACCATATATTTT. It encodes CASRQGFGNTIYF.